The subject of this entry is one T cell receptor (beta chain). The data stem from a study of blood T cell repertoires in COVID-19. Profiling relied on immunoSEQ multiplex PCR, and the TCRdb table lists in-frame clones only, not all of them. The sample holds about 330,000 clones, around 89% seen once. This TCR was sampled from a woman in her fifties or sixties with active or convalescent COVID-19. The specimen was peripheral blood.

The CDR3 reads CASSRQGPNTGELFF. In DNA, the CDR3 is TGTGCCAGCAGCCGACAGGGACCGAACACCGGGGAGCTGTTTTTT. The chain has TRBV9 and TRBJ2-2; 7 nucleotides align to TRBD1. Germline lookup yields CDR1 SGDLS and CDR2 YYNGEE. V lost 4 bases to trimming and J lost 0 bases; unmatched junction nucleotides: 3. This CDR3 has 15 amino acids.